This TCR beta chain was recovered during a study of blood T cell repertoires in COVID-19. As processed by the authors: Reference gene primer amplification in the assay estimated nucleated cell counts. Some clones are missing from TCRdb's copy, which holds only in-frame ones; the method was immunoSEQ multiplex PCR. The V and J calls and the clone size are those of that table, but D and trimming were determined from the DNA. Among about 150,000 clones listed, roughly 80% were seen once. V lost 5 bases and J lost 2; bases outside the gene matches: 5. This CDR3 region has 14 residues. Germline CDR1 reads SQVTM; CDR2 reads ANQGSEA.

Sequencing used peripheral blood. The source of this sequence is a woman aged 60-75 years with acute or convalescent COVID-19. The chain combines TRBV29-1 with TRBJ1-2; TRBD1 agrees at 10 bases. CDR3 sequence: CSVTGQGRNYGYTF. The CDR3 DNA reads TGCAGCGTTACGGGACAGGGGCGGAACTATGGCTACACCTTC.